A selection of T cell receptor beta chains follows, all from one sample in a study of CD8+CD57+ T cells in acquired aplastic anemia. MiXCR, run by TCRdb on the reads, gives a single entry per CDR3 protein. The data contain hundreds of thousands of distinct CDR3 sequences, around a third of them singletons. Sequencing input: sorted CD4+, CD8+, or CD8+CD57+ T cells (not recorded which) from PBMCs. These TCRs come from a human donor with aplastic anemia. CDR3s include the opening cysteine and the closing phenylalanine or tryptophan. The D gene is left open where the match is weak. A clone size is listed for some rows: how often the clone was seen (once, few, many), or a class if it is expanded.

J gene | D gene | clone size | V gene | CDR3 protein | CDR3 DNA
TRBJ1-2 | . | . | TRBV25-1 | CASSLDSYGGYGYTF | TGTGCCAGCAGTCTCGACAGCTACGGCGGCTATGGCTACACCTTC
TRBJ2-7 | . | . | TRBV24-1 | CASSLQLGAGEAYEQYF | TGTGCCAGCAGTCTGCAGCTCGGGGCAGGGGAGGCCTACGAGCAGTACTTC
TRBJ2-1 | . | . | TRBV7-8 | CASSVASRSEQFF | TGTGCCAGCAGCGTAGCTAGCCGGTCGGAGCAGTTCTTC
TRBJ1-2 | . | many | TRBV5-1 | CASSLAGEISLTF | TGCGCCAGCAGCTTGGCCGGCGAGATTAGCTTGACCTTC
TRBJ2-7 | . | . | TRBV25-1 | CAWSVVGTYEQYF | TGTGCCTGGAGTGTTGTGGGGACCTACGAGCAGTACTTC
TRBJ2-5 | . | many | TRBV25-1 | CASSVLAKETQYF | TGTGCCAGCAGTGTACTAGCAAAAGAGACCCAGTACTTC
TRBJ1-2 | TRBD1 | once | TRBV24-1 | CATSTQGQSYGYTF | TGTGCCACCAGTACGCAGGGACAGAGCTATGGCTACACCTTC
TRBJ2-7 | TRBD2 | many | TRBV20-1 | CSEKREAGEQYF | TGCAGTGAAAAGCGGGAGGCGGGCGAGCAGTACTTC
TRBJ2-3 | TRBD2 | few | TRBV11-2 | CASSASSGVVTDTQYF | TGTGCCAGCAGCGCCTCTAGCGGGGTGGTGACAGATACGCAGTATTTT
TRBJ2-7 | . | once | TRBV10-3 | CAISESTGHGQYF | TGTGCCATCAGCGAGTCGACGGGCCACGGGCAGTACTTC
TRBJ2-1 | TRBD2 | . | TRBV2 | CASSRKAGPYNEQFF | TGTGCCAGCAGTCGAAAAGCGGGACCCTACAATGAGCAGTTCTTC
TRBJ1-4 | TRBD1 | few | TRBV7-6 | CASSRSSGTANEKLFF | TGTGCCAGCAGTCGCAGTTCCGGGACAGCGAATGAAAAACTGTTTTTT
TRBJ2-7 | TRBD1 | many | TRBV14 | CASSQAGGPSYEQYF | TGTGCCAGCAGCCAAGCAGGGGGCCCATCCTACGAGCAGTACTTC
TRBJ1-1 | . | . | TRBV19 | CASSIEGMNTEAFF | TGTGCCAGTAGTATTGAGGGGATGAACACTGAAGCTTTCTTT
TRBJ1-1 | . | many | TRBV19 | CASSGTGRFTEAFF | TGTGCCAGCAGTGGGACGGGACGATTCACTGAAGCTTTCTTT
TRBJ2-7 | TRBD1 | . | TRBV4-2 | CASIIRRDRSHFTPPEQYF | TGTGCCAGCATAATCCGACGGGACAGGAGCCACTTTACTCCGCCCGAGCAGTACTTC
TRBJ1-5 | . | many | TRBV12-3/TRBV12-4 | CASCDGDSNQPQHF | TGTGCCAGTTGTGACGGAGATAGCAATCAGCCCCAGCATTTT
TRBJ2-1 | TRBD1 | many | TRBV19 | CASSKGAHEQFF | TGTGCCAGTAGTAAGGGGGCCCATGAGCAGTTCTTC
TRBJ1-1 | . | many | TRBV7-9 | CASSLYAEAFF | TGTGCCAGCAGCTTATATGCTGAAGCTTTCTTT
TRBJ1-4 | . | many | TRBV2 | CASRTGLDEKLFF | TGTGCCAGCCGTACAGGGTTGGACGAAAAACTGTTTTTT
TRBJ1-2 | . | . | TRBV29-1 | CSVEGAANGYTF | TGCAGCGTTGAAGGCGCAGCCAATGGCTACACCTTC
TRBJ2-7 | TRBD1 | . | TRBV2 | CASSGTGIGPYEQYF | TGTGCCAGCTCAGGGACAGGGATCGGCCCCTACGAGCAGTACTTC
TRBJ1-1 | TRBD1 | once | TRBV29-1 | CSVGPGQDRPEAFF | TGCAGCGTTGGCCCGGGACAGGATCGGCCTGAAGCTTTCTTT
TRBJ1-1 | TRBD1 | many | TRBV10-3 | CATGQGAPKTEAFF | TGTGCCACGGGGCAGGGGGCACCGAAGACTGAAGCTTTCTTT
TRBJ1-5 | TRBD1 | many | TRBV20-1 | CSARDRRQGVEPQHF | TGCAGTGCTAGAGATAGGCGACAGGGAGTGGAGCCCCAGCATTTT
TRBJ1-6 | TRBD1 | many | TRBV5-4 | CASTGGDSPLHF | TGTGCCAGCACAGGGGGCGATTCACCCCTCCACTTT
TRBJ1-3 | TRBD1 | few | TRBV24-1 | CATSAGTGPGNTIYF | TGTGCCACCAGTGCGGGGACAGGACCTGGAAACACCATATATTTT
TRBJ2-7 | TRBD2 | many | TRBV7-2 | CASTPAASGYEQYF | TGTGCCAGCACCCCTGCGGCTAGCGGCTACGAGCAGTACTTC
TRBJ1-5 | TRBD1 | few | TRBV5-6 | CASTLTGGGRNQPQHF | TGTGCCAGCACTCTTACGGGAGGGGGCCGCAATCAGCCCCAGCATTTT
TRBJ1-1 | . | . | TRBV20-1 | CSAREYFRGAEAFF | TGCAGTGCTAGAGAATACTTCAGGGGAGCTGAAGCTTTCTTT
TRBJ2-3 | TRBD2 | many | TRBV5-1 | CASSSGLAGGTDTQYF | TGTGCCAGCAGCTCAGGACTAGCGGGAGGCACAGATACGCAGTATTTT
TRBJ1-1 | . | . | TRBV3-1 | CASSQGQATEAFF | TGTGCCAGCAGCCAAGGACAGGCCACTGAAGCTTTCTTT
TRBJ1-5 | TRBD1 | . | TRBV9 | CASSSGGDSRNQPQHF | TGTGCCAGCAGCTCAGGGGGGGACAGCCGCAATCAGCCCCAGCATTTT
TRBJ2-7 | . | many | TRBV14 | CASSQDWQSLGEQYF | TGTGCCAGCAGCCAAGATTGGCAGTCCCTTGGGGAGCAGTACTTC
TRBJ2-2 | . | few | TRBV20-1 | CSAPRSGPNTGELFF | TGCAGTGCCCCACGAAGCGGTCCGAACACCGGGGAGCTGTTTTTT
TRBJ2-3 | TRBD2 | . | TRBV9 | CASSARSGSTDTQYF | TGTGCCAGCAGCGCGCGTAGCGGGTCTACAGATACGCAGTATTTT
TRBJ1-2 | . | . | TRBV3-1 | CASSHATGTSYGYTF | TGTGCCAGCAGCCACGCTACAGGAACCTCCTATGGCTACACCTTC
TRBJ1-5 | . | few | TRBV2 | CASSQEADQPQHF | TGTGCCAGCAGTCAGGAGGCCGATCAGCCCCAGCATTTT
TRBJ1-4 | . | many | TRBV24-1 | CATSTGADEKLFF | TGTGCCACCAGCACGGGGGCGGATGAAAAACTGTTTTTT
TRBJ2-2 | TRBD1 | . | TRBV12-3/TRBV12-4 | CASSSTETGGAKYSELFF | TGTGCCAGCAGTTCGACCGAGACAGGGGGCGCTAAATATTCTGAGCTGTTTTTT
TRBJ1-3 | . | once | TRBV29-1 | CSVASGTGNTIYF | TGCAGCGTTGCATCCGGGACAGGAAACACCATATATTTT
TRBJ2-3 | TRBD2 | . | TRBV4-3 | CASSQVAVAGGRDTQYF | TGCGCCAGCAGCCAAGTAGCGGTAGCGGGGGGGCGAGATACGCAGTATTTT
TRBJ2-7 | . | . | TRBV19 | CAGSTGTFYEQYF | TGTGCCGGTAGTACGGGCACTTTCTACGAGCAGTACTTC
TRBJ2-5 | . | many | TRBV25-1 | CASSESWTQYF | TGTGCCAGCAGTGAGTCCTGGACCCAGTACTTC
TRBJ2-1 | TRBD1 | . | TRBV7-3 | CASSSENTGGRNEQFF | TGTGCCAGCAGCTCAGAAAATACAGGGGGCCGCAATGAGCAGTTCTTC
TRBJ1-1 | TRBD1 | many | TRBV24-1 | CATSDPDRATFF | TGTGCCACCAGTGATCCGGACAGGGCAACTTTCTTT
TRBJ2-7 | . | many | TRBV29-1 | CSVQANYEQYF | TGCAGCGTTCAGGCAAACTACGAGCAGTACTTC
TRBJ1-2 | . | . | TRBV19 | CASSIRERANTF | TGTGCCAGTAGTATCCGGGAGCGTGCAAACACCTTC
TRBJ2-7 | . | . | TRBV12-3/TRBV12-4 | CASSPDSTSFWPRSYEQYF | TGTGCCAGCAGTCCCGACTCGACTTCTTTCTGGCCTAGGTCCTACGAGCAGTACTTC
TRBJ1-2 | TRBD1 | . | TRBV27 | CASRTGRSYGYTF | TGTGCTAGCAGGACAGGTCGGTCCTATGGCTACACCTTC
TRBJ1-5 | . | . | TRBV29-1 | CSVTPGGQSNQPQHF | TGCAGCGTTACCCCTGGGGGCCAGAGCAATCAGCCCCAGCATTTT
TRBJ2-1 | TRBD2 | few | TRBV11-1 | CASSYEGLAEHNEQFF | TGTGCCAGCAGCTATGAGGGACTAGCAGAACACAATGAGCAGTTCTTC
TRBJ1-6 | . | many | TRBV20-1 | CSARLSGEGSSYNSPLHF | TGCAGTGCTAGGCTATCAGGGGAGGGGAGCTCCTATAATTCACCCCTCCACTTT
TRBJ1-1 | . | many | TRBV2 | CATLQGLTEAFF | TGTGCCACACTACAGGGACTCACTGAAGCTTTCTTT
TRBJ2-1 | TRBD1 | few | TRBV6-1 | CASSSGTGGNNEQFF | TGTGCCAGCAGCTCCGGGACAGGGGGCAACAATGAGCAGTTCTTC
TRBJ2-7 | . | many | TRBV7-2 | CASSLGGASYEQYF | TGCGCCAGCAGTCTGGGGGGCGCTTCCTACGAGCAGTACTTC
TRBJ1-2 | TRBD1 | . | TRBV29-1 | CSVVAGQGYGYTF | TGCAGCGTAGTAGCTGGACAGGGTTATGGCTACACCTTC
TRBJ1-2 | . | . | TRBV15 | CATSRETDRYGYTF | TGTGCCACCAGCAGAGAAACAGACCGCTATGGCTACACCTTC
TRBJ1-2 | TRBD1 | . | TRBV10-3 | CAISGPGTGVGNYGYTF | TGTGCCATCAGTGGCCCCGGGACAGGGGTTGGGAACTATGGCTACACCTTC